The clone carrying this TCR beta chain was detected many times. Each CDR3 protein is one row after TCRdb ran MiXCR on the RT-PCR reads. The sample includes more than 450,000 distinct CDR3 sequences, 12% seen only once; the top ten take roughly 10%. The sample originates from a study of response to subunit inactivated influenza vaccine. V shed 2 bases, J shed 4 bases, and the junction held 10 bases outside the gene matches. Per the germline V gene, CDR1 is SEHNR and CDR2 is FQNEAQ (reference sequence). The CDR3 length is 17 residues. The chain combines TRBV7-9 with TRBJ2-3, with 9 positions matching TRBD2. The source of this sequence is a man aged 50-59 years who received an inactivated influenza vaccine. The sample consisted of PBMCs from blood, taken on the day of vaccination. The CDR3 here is CASSLLVSREGADTQYF. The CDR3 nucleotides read TGTGCCAGCAGCTTATTGGTATCGCGGGAGGGCGCAGATACGCAGTATTTT. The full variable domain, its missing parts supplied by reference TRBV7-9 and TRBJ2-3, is DTGVSQNPRHKITKRGQNVTFRCDPISEHNRLYWYRQTLGQGPEFLTYFQNEAQLEKSRLLSDRFSAERPKGSFSTLEIQRTEQGDSAMYLCASSLLVSREGADTQYFGPGTRLTVL.